The clone carrying this T cell receptor (beta chain) was detected ten times or more. Its cognate antigen is unknown. The data were obtained in a study of blood T cells in healthy people across ages. CDR1 SGHTA and CDR2 FQGNSA come from the germline V gene. This CDR3 comprises 14 residues. Between the trimmed V and J ends, which lost 1 base and 4 bases, there was a span of 10 bases. Study outcomes and limitations: Per million T cells, the diversity of TCR beta decreased roughly linearly as age advanced. The study could not conclusively compare naive and antigen-experienced cells, given its unsorted PBMCs.

Combining a sample-barcoded 5' primer with a J-beta primer mix, a second PCR ran for 7 to 11 cycles. TCRdb itself ran the 5' RACE reads through MiXCR, one entry per CDR3 protein. The sample yields 380,000 or so distinct CDR3 sequences, 50% to 60% seen once. The chain is built from TRBV7-2 and TRBJ1-1; D may be TRBD1 (5 bases). The source material was blood. This receptor was taken from a man aged 55 to 69 in good health. The CDR3 coding sequence is TGTGCCAGCAGCTTAGTCTCAAGGGGCACTGAAGCTTTCTTT. It translates to CASSLVSRGTEAFF.